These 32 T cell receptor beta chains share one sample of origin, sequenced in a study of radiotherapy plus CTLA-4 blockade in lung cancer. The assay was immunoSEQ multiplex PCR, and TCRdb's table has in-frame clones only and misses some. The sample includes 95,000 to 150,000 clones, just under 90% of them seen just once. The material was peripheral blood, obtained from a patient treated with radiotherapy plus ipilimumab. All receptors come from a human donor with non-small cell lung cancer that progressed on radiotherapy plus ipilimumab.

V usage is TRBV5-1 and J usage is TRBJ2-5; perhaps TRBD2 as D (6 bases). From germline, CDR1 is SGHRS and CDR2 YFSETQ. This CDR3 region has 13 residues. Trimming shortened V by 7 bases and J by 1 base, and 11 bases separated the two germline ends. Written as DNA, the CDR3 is TGCGCCAGCTCCTGGAGGGTCCAAGAGACCCAGTACTTC. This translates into CASSWRVQETQYF.

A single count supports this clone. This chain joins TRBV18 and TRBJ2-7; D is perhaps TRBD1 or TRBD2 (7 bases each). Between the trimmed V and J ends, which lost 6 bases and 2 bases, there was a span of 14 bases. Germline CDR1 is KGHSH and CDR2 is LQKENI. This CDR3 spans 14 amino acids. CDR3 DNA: TGTGCCAGCTCCCCAGGGGGAGGGACCTACGAGCAGTACTTC. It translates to CASSPGGGTYEQYF.

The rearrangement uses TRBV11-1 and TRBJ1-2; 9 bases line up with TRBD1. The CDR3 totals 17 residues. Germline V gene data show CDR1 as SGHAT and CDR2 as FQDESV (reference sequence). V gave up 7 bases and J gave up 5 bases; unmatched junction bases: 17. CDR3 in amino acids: CASTPGTGIGSGYGYTF. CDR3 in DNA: TGTGCCAGCACTCCCGGGACAGGGATCGGGAGCGGATATGGCTACACCTTC.

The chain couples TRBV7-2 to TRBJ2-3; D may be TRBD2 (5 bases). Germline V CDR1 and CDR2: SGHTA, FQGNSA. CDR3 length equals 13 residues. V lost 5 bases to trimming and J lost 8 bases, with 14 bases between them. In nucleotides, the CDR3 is TGTGCCAGCAGCCCACAAGCCCGGGGTACGCAGTATTTT. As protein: CASSPQARGTQYF.

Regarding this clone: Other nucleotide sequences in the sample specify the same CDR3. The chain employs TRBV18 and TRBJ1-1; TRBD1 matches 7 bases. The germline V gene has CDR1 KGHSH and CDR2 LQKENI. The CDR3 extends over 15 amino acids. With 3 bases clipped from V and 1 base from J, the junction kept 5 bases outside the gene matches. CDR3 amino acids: CASSPTGNRNTEAFF. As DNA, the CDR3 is TGTGCCAGCTCACCGACAGGGAATAGGAACACTGAAGCTTTCTTT.

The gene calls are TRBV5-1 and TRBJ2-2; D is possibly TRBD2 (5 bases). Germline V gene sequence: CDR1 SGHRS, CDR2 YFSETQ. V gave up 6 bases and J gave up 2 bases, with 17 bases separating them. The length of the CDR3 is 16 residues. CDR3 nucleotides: TGCGCCAGCAACAACCAGCGGAAGGCCAACACCGGGGAGCTGTTTTTT. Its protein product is CASNNQRKANTGELFF. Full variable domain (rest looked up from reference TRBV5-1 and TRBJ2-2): KAGVTQTPRYLIKTRGQQVTLSCSPISGHRSVSWYQQTPGQGLQFLFEYFSETQRNKGNFPGRFSGRQFSNSRSEMNVSTLELGDSALYLCASNNQRKANTGELFFGEGSRLTVL.

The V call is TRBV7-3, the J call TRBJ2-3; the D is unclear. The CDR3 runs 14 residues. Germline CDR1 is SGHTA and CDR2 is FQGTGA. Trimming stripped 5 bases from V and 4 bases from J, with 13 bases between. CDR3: CASSREFGADTQYF. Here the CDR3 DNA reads TGTGCCAGCAGCCGAGAATTTGGGGCAGATACGCAGTATTTT. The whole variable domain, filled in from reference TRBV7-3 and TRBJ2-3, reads GAGVSQTPSNKVTEKGKYVELRCDPISGHTALYWYRQSLGQGPEFLIYFQGTGAADDSGLPNDRFFAVRPEGSVSTLKIQRTERGDSAVYLCASSREFGADTQYFGPGTRLTVL.

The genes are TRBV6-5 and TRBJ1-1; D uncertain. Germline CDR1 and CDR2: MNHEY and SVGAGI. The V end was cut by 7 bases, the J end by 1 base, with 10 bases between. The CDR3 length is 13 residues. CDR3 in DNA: TGTGCCAGCACCGACTGGGGGAACACTGAAGCTTTCTTT. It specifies CASTDWGNTEAFF.

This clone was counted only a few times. The CDR3 spells CASSGLAGGDEQFF. CDR3 DNA: TGTGCCAGCAGCGGACTAGCGGGAGGGGATGAGCAGTTCTTC. The chain carries TRBV9 and TRBJ2-1; 14 bases line up with TRBD2. Germline CDR1 and CDR2: SGDLS and YYNGEE. This CDR3 spans 14 amino acids. The trim removed 3 bases at V and 8 bases at J, leaving 1 base unmatched.

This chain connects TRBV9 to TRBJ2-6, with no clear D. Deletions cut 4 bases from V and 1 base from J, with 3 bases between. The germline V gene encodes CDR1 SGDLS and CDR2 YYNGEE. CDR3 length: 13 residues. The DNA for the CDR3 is TGTGCCAGCAGCTCATCTGGGGCCAACGTCCTGACTTTC. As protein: CASSSSGANVLTF.

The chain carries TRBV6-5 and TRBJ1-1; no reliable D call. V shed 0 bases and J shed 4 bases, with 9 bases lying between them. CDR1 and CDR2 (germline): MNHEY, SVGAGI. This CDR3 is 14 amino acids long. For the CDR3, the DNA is TGTGCCAGCAGTTACTCTCTCGGAGTCACTGAAGCTTTCTTT. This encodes CASSYSLGVTEAFF.

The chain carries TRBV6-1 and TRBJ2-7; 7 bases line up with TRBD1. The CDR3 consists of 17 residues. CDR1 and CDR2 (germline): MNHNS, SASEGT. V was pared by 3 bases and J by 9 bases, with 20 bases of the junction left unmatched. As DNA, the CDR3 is TGTGCCAGCAGTGATACCGGGACAGCCTTTTTCCTACGAGGGCAGTACTTC. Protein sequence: CASSDTGTAFFLRGQYF.

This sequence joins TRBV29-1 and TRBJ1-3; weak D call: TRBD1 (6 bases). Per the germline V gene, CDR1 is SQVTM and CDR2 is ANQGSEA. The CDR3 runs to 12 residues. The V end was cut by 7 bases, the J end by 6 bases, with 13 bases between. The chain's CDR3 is CSAMGGENTIYF. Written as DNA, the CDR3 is TGCAGCGCTATGGGGGGCGAAAACACCATATATTTT. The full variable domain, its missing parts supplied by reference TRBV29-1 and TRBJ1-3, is SAVISQKPSRDICQRGTSLTIQCQVDSQVTMMFWYRQQPGQSLTLIATANQGSEATYESGFVIDKFPISRPNLTFSTLTVSNMSPEDSSIYLCSAMGGENTIYFGEGSWLTVV.

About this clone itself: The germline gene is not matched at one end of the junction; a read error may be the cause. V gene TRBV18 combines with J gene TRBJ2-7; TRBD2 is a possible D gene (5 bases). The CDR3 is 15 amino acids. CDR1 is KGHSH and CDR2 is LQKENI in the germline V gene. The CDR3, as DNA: TGTGCCAGCTCGCCCACTAGGTCGATCGCCTACGAGCAGCACTTC. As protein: CASSPTRSIAYEQHF.

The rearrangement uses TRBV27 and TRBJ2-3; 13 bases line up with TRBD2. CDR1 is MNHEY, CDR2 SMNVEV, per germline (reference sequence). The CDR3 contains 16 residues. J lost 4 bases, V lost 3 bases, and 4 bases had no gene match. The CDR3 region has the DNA TGTGCCAGCAGTTTCCTGGGACTAGCGGGGCCAGATACGCAGTATTTT. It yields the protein CASSFLGLAGPDTQYF.

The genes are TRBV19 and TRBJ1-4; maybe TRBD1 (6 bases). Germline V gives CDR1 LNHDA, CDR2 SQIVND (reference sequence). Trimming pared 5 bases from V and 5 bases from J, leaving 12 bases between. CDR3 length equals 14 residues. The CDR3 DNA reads TGTGCCAGTAGTCGGGACACCTTGAATGAAAAACTGTTTTTT. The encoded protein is CASSRDTLNEKLFF.

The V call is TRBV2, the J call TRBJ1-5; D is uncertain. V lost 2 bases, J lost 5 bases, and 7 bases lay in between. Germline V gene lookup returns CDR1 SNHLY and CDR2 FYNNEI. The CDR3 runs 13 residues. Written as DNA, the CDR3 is TGTGCCAGCAGTGAATTCGGCGATCAGCCCCAGCATTTT. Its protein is CASSEFGDQPQHF.

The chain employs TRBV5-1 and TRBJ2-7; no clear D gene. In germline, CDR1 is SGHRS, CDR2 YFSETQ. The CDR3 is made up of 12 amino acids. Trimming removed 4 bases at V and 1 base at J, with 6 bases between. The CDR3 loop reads CASSRGSYEQYF. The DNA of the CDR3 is TGCGCCAGCAGCCGTGGGTCCTACGAGCAGTACTTC.

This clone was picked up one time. CDR3 coding DNA: TGTGCCAGTAGTAACCTGGTTGACATTCAGTACTTC. Translation gives CASSNLVDIQYF. The V call is TRBV19, the J call TRBJ2-4, with D unclear. Trimming pared 4 bases from V and 8 bases from J, leaving 9 bases between. Germline CDR1 is LNHDA and CDR2 is SQIVND (reference sequence). The CDR3 length is 12 residues.

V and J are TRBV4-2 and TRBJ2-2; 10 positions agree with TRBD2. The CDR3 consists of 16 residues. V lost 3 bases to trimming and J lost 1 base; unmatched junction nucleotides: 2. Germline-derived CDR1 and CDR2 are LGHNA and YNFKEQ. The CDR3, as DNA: TGTGCCAGCAGCCACCTAGCGGGGGTGAACACCGGGGAGCTGTTTTTT. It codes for CASSHLAGVNTGELFF.

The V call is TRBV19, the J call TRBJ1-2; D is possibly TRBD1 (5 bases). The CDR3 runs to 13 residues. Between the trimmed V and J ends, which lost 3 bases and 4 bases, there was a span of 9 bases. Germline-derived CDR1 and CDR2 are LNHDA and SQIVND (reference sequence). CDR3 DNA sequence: TGTGCCAGTAGTATGACAGCGATCTATGGCTACACCTTC. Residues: CASSMTAIYGYTF.

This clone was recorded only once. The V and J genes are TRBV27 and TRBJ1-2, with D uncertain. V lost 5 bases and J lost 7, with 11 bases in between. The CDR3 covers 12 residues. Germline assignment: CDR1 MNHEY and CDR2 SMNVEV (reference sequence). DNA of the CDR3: TGTGCCAGCAGTAGTACGGCCGGTGGCTACACCTTC. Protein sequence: CASSSTAGGYTF.

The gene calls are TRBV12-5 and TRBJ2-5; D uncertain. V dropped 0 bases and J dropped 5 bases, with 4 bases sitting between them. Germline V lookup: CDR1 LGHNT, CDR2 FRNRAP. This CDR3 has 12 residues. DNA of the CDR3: TGTGCTAGTGGTTTGGTCCGGGAGACCCAGTACTTC. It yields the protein CASGLVRETQYF.

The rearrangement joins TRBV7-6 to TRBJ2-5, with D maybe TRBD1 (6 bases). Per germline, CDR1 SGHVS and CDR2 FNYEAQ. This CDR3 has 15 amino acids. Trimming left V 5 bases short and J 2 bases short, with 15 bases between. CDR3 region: CASSTIPGQQETQYF. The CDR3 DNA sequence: TGTGCCAGCAGCACCATACCGGGACAACAAGAGACCCAGTACTTC.

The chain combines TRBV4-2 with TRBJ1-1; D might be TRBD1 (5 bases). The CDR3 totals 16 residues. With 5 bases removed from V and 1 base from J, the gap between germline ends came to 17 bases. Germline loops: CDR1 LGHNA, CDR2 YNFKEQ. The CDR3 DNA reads TGTGCCAGCAGCGATCGCACCGGGGGACCGAACACTGAAGCTTTCTTT. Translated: CASSDRTGGPNTEAFF.

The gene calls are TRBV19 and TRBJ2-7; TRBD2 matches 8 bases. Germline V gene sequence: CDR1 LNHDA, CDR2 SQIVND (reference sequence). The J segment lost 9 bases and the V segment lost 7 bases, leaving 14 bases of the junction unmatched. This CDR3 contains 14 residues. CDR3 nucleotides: TGTGCCAGTAATCCGGGACTAGAAGTTCAAGTGCAGTACTTC. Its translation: CASNPGLEVQVQYF. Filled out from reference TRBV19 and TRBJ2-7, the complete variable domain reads DGGITQSPKYLFRKEGQNVTLSCEQNLNHDAMYWYRQDPGQGLRLIYYSQIVNDFQKGDIAEGYSVSREKKESFPLTVTSAQKNPTAFYLCASNPGLEVQVQYFGPGTRLTVT.

The CDR3 DNA is TGTGCCAGCAGCCGACCCTCCTACGAGCAGTACTTC. Residues: CASSRPSYEQYF. The V and J genes are TRBV7-2 and TRBJ2-7; no firm D call. Germline values: CDR1 SGHTA, CDR2 FQGNSA. The length of the CDR3 is 12 residues. V was shortened by 5 bases and J by 0 bases, with 5 bases between the two germline ends. Based on the CDR3 plus reference TRBV7-2 and TRBJ2-7, the full variable domain is GAGVSQSPSNKVTEKGKDVELRCDPISGHTALYWYRQSLGQGLEFLIYFQGNSAPDKSGLPSDRFSAERTGGSVSTLTIQRTQQEDSAVYLCASSRPSYEQYFGPGTRLTVT.

CDR3 residues: CASSLVADQPQHF. The CDR3 DNA sequence: TGTGCCAGCAGCTTAGTAGCCGATCAGCCCCAGCATTTT. The V call is TRBV7-6, the J call TRBJ1-5; D remains ambiguous. The CDR3 spans 13 residues. The ends were cut back, 1 base at V and 5 bases at J, with 6 bases in the middle. CDR1 and CDR2 (germline): SGHVS, FNYEAQ. The variable domain in full, with the rest retrieved from reference TRBV7-6 and TRBJ1-5, is GAGVSQSPRYKVTKRGQDVALRCDPISGHVSLYWYRQALGQGPEFLTYFNYEAQQDKSGLPNDRFSAERPEGSISTLTIQRTEQRDSAMYRCASSLVADQPQHFGDGTRLSIL.

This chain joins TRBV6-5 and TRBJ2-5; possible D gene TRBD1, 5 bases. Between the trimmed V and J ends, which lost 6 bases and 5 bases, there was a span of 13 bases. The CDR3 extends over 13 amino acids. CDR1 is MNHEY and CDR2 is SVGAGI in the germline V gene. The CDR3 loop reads CASSPLGDETQYF. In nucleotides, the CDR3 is TGTGCCAGCAGCCCTTTAGGGGATGAGACCCAGTACTTC.

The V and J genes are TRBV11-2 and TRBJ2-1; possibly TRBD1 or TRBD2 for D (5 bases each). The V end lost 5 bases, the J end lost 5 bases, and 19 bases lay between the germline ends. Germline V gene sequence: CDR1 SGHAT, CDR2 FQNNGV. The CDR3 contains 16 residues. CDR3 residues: CASSGTGTIGNNEQFF. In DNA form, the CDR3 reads TGTGCCAGCAGCGGAACCGGGACCATTGGGAACAATGAGCAGTTCTTC.

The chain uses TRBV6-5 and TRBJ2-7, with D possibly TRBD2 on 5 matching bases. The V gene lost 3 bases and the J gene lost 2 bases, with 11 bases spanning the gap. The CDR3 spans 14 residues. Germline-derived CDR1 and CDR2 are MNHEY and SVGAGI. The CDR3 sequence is CASSYGRGPYEQYF. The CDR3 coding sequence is TGTGCCAGCAGTTATGGACGGGGTCCCTACGAGCAGTACTTC.

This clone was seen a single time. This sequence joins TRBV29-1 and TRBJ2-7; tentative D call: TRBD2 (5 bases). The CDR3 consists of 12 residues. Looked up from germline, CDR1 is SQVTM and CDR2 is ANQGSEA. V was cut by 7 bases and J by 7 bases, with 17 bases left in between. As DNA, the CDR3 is TGCAGCGGAAGCCTCGGAGGCCTGGAGCAGTACTTC. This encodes CSGSLGGLEQYF.